The rows below give T cell receptor beta chains drawn from one sample of a study of CD8+ T cells in alopecia areata. This table comes from immunoSEQ multiplex PCR, and its TCRdb copy is limited to in-frame clones, with some not included. The sample has approximately 210,000 clones, around 64% seen once; the top ten hold 1.3%. Sequences were derived from CD4+ T cells sorted from blood, sampled between weeks 49 and 50, from a patient treated with tofacitinib. All receptors derive from a human donor with alopecia areata. The CDR3 runs from the conserved cysteine through the conserved F or W. Fields, in order: V gene, J gene, D gene, clone size, CDR3 length, CDR3 protein, CDR3 DNA. D genes are given only for firm matches. Where a row states a size, it is once, few, many or the class of an expanded clone; other rows omit it.

V: TRBV2; J: TRBJ2-3; D: NA; size: NA; length: 12; CDR3: CASRTGPDTQYF; DNA: TGTGCCAGCAGGACAGGTCCAGATACGCAGTATTTT
V: TRBV29-1; J: TRBJ1-1; D: NA; size: few; length: 13; CDR3: CSVENGVNTEAFF; DNA: TGCAGCGTTGAAAATGGGGTGAACACTGAAGCTTTCTTT
V: TRBV6-5; J: TRBJ1-2; D: NA; size: NA; length: 14; CDR3: CASSYSRGAYGYTF; DNA: TGTGCCAGCAGTTACTCAAGGGGGGCTTATGGCTACACCTTC
V: TRBV29-1; J: TRBJ1-2; D: TRBD1; size: few; length: 12; CDR3: CSTDRVNYGYTF; DNA: TGCAGCACCGACAGGGTTAACTATGGCTACACCTTC
V: TRBV7-9; J: TRBJ1-1; D: NA; size: NA; length: 14; CDR3: CASSPRDAKAEAFF; DNA: TGTGCCAGCAGCCCTCGGGACGCCAAGGCTGAAGCTTTCTTT
V: TRBV29-1; J: TRBJ1-1; D: NA; size: NA; length: 16; CDR3: CSVVTAGLRMNTEAFF; DNA: TGCAGCGTTGTTACGGCGGGGCTACGGATGAACACTGAAGCTTTCTTT
V: TRBV29-1; J: TRBJ1-2; D: NA; size: NA; length: 12; CDR3: CSVATANYGYTF; DNA: TGCAGCGTTGCCACAGCTAACTATGGCTACACCTTC
V: TRBV16; J: TRBJ1-2; D: NA; size: NA; length: 13; CDR3: CASSRGSVYGYTF; DNA: TGTGCCAGCAGCCGAGGGAGCGTGTATGGCTACACCTTC
V: TRBV7-3; J: TRBJ1-1; D: NA; size: NA; length: 13; CDR3: CASSVRPNTEAFF; DNA: TGTGCCAGCAGCGTCCGCCCGAACACTGAAGCTTTCTTT
V: TRBV6-5; J: TRBJ1-6; D: NA; size: NA; length: 14; CDR3: CASRPGQNNSPLHF; DNA: TGTGCCAGCAGGCCAGGACAGAATAATTCACCCCTCCACTTT
V: TRBV5-1; J: TRBJ1-1; D: NA; size: NA; length: 12; CDR3: CASKAGNTEAFF; DNA: TGCGCCAGCAAGGCGGGAAATACTGAAGCTTTCTTT
V: TRBV19; J: TRBJ2-7; D: TRBD1; size: NA; length: 14; CDR3: CASSIRQGVDEQYF; DNA: TGTGCCAGTAGTATTAGACAGGGTGTTGACGAGCAGTACTTC
V: TRBV30; J: TRBJ1-1; D: NA; size: NA; length: 13; CDR3: CACQGNMNTEAFF; DNA: TGTGCCTGCCAGGGAAACATGAACACTGAAGCTTTCTTT
V: TRBV14; J: TRBJ1-6; D: TRBD1; size: NA; length: 15; CDR3: CASSQDHRGNSPLHF; DNA: TGTGCCAGCAGCCAAGATCACAGGGGTAATTCACCCCTCCACTTT
V: TRBV4-1; J: TRBJ2-7; D: TRBD2; size: NA; length: 16; CDR3: CASSQPGLADSYEQYF; DNA: TGCGCCAGCAGCCAACCGGGACTAGCGGACTCCTACGAGCAGTACTTC
V: TRBV25-1; J: TRBJ2-3; D: NA; size: NA; length: 13; CDR3: CASSGRVPDTQYF; DNA: TGTGCCAGCTCGGGCAGGGTGCCAGATACGCAGTATTTT
V: TRBV4-1; J: TRBJ1-1; D: NA; size: few; length: 15; CDR3: CASSQKGLGDTEAFF; DNA: TGCGCCAGCAGCCAAAAGGGCCTGGGTGACACTGAAGCTTTCTTT
V: TRBV30; J: TRBJ1-4; D: NA; size: NA; length: 14; CDR3: CAWSVYGPNEKLFF; DNA: TGTGCCTGGAGTGTCTATGGGCCTAATGAAAAACTGTTTTTT
V: TRBV7-2; J: TRBJ1-6; D: NA; size: NA; length: 15; CDR3: CASSLEGLPNSPLHF; DNA: TGTGCCAGCAGCTTAGAGGGACTCCCAAATTCACCCCTCCACTTT
V: TRBV7-2; J: TRBJ2-3; D: NA; size: NA; length: 12; CDR3: CASSLADWTQYF; DNA: TGTGCCAGCAGCTTAGCAGATTGGACGCAGTATTTT
V: TRBV14; J: TRBJ2-1; D: NA; size: NA; length: 11; CDR3: CASSQMGEQFF; DNA: TGTGCCAGCAGCCAAATGGGTGAGCAGTTCTTC
V: TRBV10-3; J: TRBJ2-3; D: NA; size: NA; length: 14; CDR3: CAISDLALANTQYF; DNA: TGTGCCATCAGTGATCTCGCCTTAGCGAATACGCAGTATTTT
V: TRBV4-3; J: TRBJ2-7; D: NA; size: NA; length: 13; CDR3: CASSQLINYEQYF; DNA: TGCGCCAGCAGCCAATTGATAAACTACGAGCAGTACTTC
V: TRBV27; J: TRBJ2-4; D: TRBD2; size: NA; length: 16; CDR3: CASSLFSSGGSNIQYF; DNA: TGTGCCAGCAGTTTATTTTCTAGCGGGGGATCTAACATTCAGTACTTC
V: TRBV4-1; J: TRBJ2-7; D: TRBD1; size: NA; length: 15; CDR3: CASSQEDRVTYEQYF; DNA: TGCGCCAGCAGCCAAGAGGACAGGGTGACCTACGAGCAGTACTTC
V: TRBV7-2; J: TRBJ1-4; D: NA; size: NA; length: 17; CDR3: CASSLAGGGRTNEKLFF; DNA: TGTGCCAGCAGCTTAGCTGGTGGGGGCAGAACTAATGAAAAACTGTTTTTT
V: TRBV5-6; J: TRBJ2-5; D: TRBD2; size: NA; length: 16; CDR3: CASSWGLAGGQETQYF; DNA: TGTGCCAGCAGCTGGGGACTAGCGGGGGGCCAAGAGACCCAGTACTTC
V: TRBV29-1; J: TRBJ1-1; D: TRBD1; size: few; length: 12; CDR3: CSSRGLGTEAFF; DNA: TGCAGCTCCAGGGGGTTGGGCACTGAAGCTTTCTTT
V: TRBV10-3; J: TRBJ1-6; D: NA; size: NA; length: 15; CDR3: CAISELGAGNSPLHF; DNA: TGTGCCATCAGTGAGCTGGGGGCTGGAAATTCACCCCTCCACTTT
V: TRBV6-5; J: TRBJ2-7; D: NA; size: NA; length: 12; CDR3: CASRAPGYEQYF; DNA: TGTGCCAGCAGGGCACCAGGGTACGAGCAGTACTTC
V: TRBV12-5; J: TRBJ1-1; D: NA; size: NA; length: 14; CDR3: CASGLIQGNTEAFF; DNA: TGTGCTAGTGGTTTGATCCAGGGGAACACTGAAGCTTTCTTT
V: TRBV29-1; J: TRBJ1-4; D: NA; size: NA; length: 10; CDR3: CSVGEGKLFF; DNA: TGCAGCGTTGGGGAGGGGAAACTGTTTTTT
V: TRBV29-1; J: TRBJ2-1; D: NA; size: NA; length: 14; CDR3: CSVSRGVSYNEQFF; DNA: TGCAGCGTTTCCAGGGGGGTCTCCTACAATGAGCAGTTCTTC
V: TRBV25-1; J: TRBJ2-7; D: NA; size: NA; length: 17; CDR3: CASSRWTVDQSSYEQYF; DNA: TGTGCCAGCAGTCGCTGGACAGTAGATCAAAGCTCCTACGAGCAGTACTTC
V: TRBV5-1; J: TRBJ1-6; D: NA; size: NA; length: 14; CDR3: CASSLGDGNSPLHF; DNA: TGCGCCAGCAGCTTGGGGGACGGAAATTCACCCCTCCACTTT
V: TRBV5-1; J: TRBJ2-6; D: NA; size: NA; length: 16; CDR3: CASSLTPGPGANVLTF; DNA: TGCGCCAGCAGCTTGACCCCTGGACCTGGGGCCAACGTCCTGACTTTC
V: TRBV5-1; J: TRBJ2-7; D: TRBD1; size: NA; length: 14; CDR3: CASSLTGGTYEQYF; DNA: TGCGCCAGCAGCTTAACAGGGGGCACCTACGAGCAGTACTTC
V: TRBV6-5; J: TRBJ2-6; D: NA; size: NA; length: 16; CDR3: CASSYFLGSGANVLTF; DNA: TGTGCCAGCAGTTACTTTCTGGGCTCTGGGGCCAACGTCCTGACTTTC
V: TRBV5-1; J: TRBJ2-2; D: TRBD2; size: once; length: 14; CDR3: CASSRSSGAGELFF; DNA: TGCGCCAGCAGCCGATCTAGCGGGGCCGGGGAGCTGTTTTTT
V: TRBV5-4; J: TRBJ2-1; D: TRBD2; size: NA; length: 15; CDR3: CASSPGLAWEHEQFF; DNA: TGTGCCAGCAGCCCTGGACTAGCGTGGGAGCATGAGCAGTTCTTC
V: TRBV15; J: TRBJ1-3; D: NA; size: once; length: 16; CDR3: CATSSMVQGSGNTIYF; DNA: TGTGCCACCAGCTCAATGGTACAGGGATCTGGAAACACCATATATTTT
V: TRBV14; J: TRBJ2-7; D: TRBD1; size: NA; length: 15; CDR3: CASSQGGTGAYEQYF; DNA: TGTGCCAGCAGCCAAGGAGGGACAGGTGCCTACGAGCAGTACTTC
V: TRBV30; J: TRBJ1-2; D: NA; size: NA; length: 13; CDR3: CAWRPGIGYGYTF; DNA: TGTGCCTGGAGACCAGGGATAGGCTATGGCTACACCTTC
V: TRBV14; J: TRBJ2-1; D: NA; size: few; length: 16; CDR3: CASSPTSGNSYNEQFF; DNA: TGTGCCAGCAGCCCCACATCCGGTAATTCCTACAATGAGCAGTTCTTC